The entry below gives a single TCR beta chain sequence along with its context. The sample originates from a study of CD8 T cells in Susac syndrome. RNA, at about 0.5 to 1 ug, was reverse transcribed with random hexamers. TCRdb reprocessed the immunoSEQ multiplex PCR reads with MiXCR, giving one entry per CDR3 protein. Of over 95,000 distinct CDR3 sequences listed, around 92% were seen once; the top ten hold roughly 0.12%. The sequence derives from a human donor in good health. Sequencing was performed on CD8+ T cells from PBMCs.

The CDR3 nucleotides read TGTGCCAGCAGCCAAGGGTCAGGGAAGGCCGCGTGGGCTTTCTTT. It specifies CASSQGSGKAAWAFF. The chain links TRBV3-1 to TRBJ1-1, with D possibly being TRBD1 (5 bases). The CDR3 consists of 15 residues. Trimming cost V 1 base and J 11 bases, with 20 bases left between them. CDR1 is LGHDT, CDR2 YNNKEL, per germline (reference sequence).